The clone carrying this TCR beta chain was recorded many times. Its antigen is unknown. These data come from a study of CD8 T cells in ankylosing spondylitis. Study-level points and caveats: It was reported that disease-linked clones were significantly enriched in matched ankylosing spondylitis synovial fluid. Among TCR beta sequences, a motif of eight highly homologous variants appeared characteristic of ankylosing spondylitis blood. Previous work reported some of these motif variants in the synovial fluid and blood of reactive arthritis. Relatively rare in peripheral blood, disease-linked clones were also CD8+.

The CDR3 loop spans 13 amino acids. V lost 0 bases and J 6 bases, leaving 12 bases between the germline ends. The germline V gene encodes CDR1 DFQATT and CDR2 SNEGSKA (reference sequence). Quantitative 5'-RACE with molecular barcodes was used to make the TCR beta libraries. TCRdb re-called the 5' RACE reads with MiXCR, one entry per CDR3 protein. Found here are under 850,000 distinct CDR3 sequences, under 20% of them singletons; the top ten hold about a fifth. The V call is TRBV20-1, the J call TRBJ2-7; D tentatively reads TRBD1 or TRBD2 (5 bases each). This clonotype was sampled from a male donor with ankylosing spondylitis. Material: blood, either unsorted or a sorted T cell fraction (not recorded which). The CDR3 DNA sequence: TGCAGTGCTAGAGATGGGACCCTGGCCGAGCAGTACTTC. Its translation: CSARDGTLAEQYF.